This entry lists 21 T cell receptor beta chains sequenced from one sample in a study of T cell responses to AZD1222 COVID-19 vaccine. Assay: immunoSEQ multiplex PCR; the TCRdb copy retains only in-frame clones and omits some. Among 130,000 to 150,000 clones listed, about 93% were seen once. The material sequenced was peripheral blood, taken on day 0 of MenACWY control vaccination. The source of these receptors is an adult in good health.

V usage is TRBV19 and J usage is TRBJ2-1, with 9 bases aligning to TRBD2. The CDR3 runs to 13 residues. V lost 7 bases, J lost 12 bases, and 10 bases stayed unmatched. The germline V gene encodes CDR1 LNHDA and CDR2 SQIVND (reference sequence). CDR3 DNA: TGTGCCAGTACGGCGGGAGGGCCTTTACCGCAGTTCTTC. Amino acids: CASTAGGPLPQFF. The full variable domain, with the rest looked up from reference TRBV19 and TRBJ2-1, is DGGITQSPKYLFRKEGQNVTLSCEQNLNHDAMYWYRQDPGQGLRLIYYSQIVNDFQKGDIAEGYSVSREKKESFPLTVTSAQKNPTAFYLCASTAGGPLPQFFGPGTRLTVL.

The chain is built from TRBV14 and TRBJ1-1, with D perhaps matching TRBD1 (5 bases). CDR1 and CDR2 (germline): SGHDN, FVKESK. The CDR3 totals 16 residues. Trimming removed 2 bases from V and 4 bases from J, with 17 bases in between. The CDR3 loop reads CASSQQGHDKGTEAFF. CDR3 sequence (DNA): TGTGCCAGCAGCCAACAGGGTCACGACAAGGGCACTGAAGCTTTCTTT.

V usage is TRBV10-3 and J usage is TRBJ1-2; TRBD1 matches 7 bases. The J segment lost 5 bases and the V segment lost 7 bases, leaving 7 bases of the junction unmatched. In germline, CDR1 is ENHRY, CDR2 SYGVKD. The CDR3 covers 13 residues. The CDR3 DNA follows: TGTGCCATCAAGCTCGGGACAGATTATGGCTACACCTTC. This translates into CAIKLGTDYGYTF.

This chain links TRBV6-2 or TRBV6-3 with TRBJ2-3, with TRBD2 as a possible D gene (5 bases). This CDR3 is 14 amino acids long. Germline V gives CDR1 MNHEY, CDR2 SVGEGT. Trimming left V 3 bases short and J 6 bases short, with 13 bases between. CDR3 amino acids: CASSYTGTIDTQYF. The CDR3 DNA reads as TGTGCCAGCAGTTATACGGGAACTATCGATACGCAGTATTTT.

J is TRBJ2-7 and V is TRBV3-1 (or the pseudogene TRBV3-2); 7 positions agree with TRBD1. The V gene's germline CDR1 is LGHDT and CDR2 YNNKEL (reference sequence). J was trimmed by 6 bases and V by 5 bases; bases with no gene match: 7. The CDR3 runs 13 residues. The CDR3 DNA follows: TGTGCCAGCAGCTCAACGACAGGGACCGAGCAGTACTTC. It yields the protein CASSSTTGTEQYF.

The V and J genes are TRBV7-9 and TRBJ2-2; unclear D gene. The CDR3 runs 12 residues. The V gene's germline CDR1 is SEHNR and CDR2 FQNEAQ (reference sequence). The germline V and J ends were trimmed by 3 bases and 3 bases, with 2 bases remaining between them. The CDR3 sequence is CASSLDTGELFF. Written as DNA, the CDR3 is TGTGCCAGCAGCTTGGACACCGGGGAGCTGTTTTTT.

The V gene is TRBV5-1, the J gene TRBJ2-2; unclear D gene. Trimming pared 1 base from V and 4 bases from J, leaving 8 bases between. The CDR3 totals 14 residues. Germline lookup yields CDR1 SGHRS and CDR2 YFSETQ. Here the CDR3 reads CASSLPQSTGELFF. The CDR3 DNA sequence: TGCGCCAGCAGCTTGCCGCAGAGCACCGGGGAGCTGTTTTTT.

The chain's CDR3 is CASRRLAGPYEQYF. DNA of the CDR3: TGCGCCAGCCGACGACTAGCGGGGCCCTACGAGCAGTACTTC. This chain links TRBV10-2 with TRBJ2-7, with 11 bases matching TRBD2. The germline gives CDR1 WSHSY, CDR2 SAAADI. The V gene end was trimmed by 8 bases and the J gene end by 2 bases; junction bases not matched to a gene: 5. This CDR3 is built from 14 residues.

This chain uses TRBV15 with TRBJ1-2; D is undetermined. The V gene's germline CDR1 is LNHNV and CDR2 YYDKDF (reference sequence). The CDR3 length is 15 residues. The V end lost 1 base, the J end lost 0 bases, and 9 bases lay between the germline ends. The CDR3 protein is CATSRGGITNYGYTF. In nucleotides, the CDR3 is TGTGCCACCAGCAGAGGTGGGATTACTAACTATGGCTACACCTTC. The full variable domain, rest sourced from reference TRBV15 and TRBJ1-2, is DAMVIQNPRYQVTQFGKPVTLSCSQTLNHNVMYWYQQKSSQAPKLLFHYYDKDFNNEADTPDNFQSRRPNTSFCFLDIRSPGLGDTAMYLCATSRGGITNYGYTFGSGTRLTVV.

The chain joins TRBV29-1 to TRBJ2-5, with a possible D match to TRBD2 (5 bases). Germline CDR1 and CDR2: SQVTM and ANQGSEA. The V end was cut by 7 bases, the J end by 5 bases, with 8 bases between. The CDR3 is made up of 10 amino acids. CDR3 DNA sequence: TGCAGCGCCGGGGTGGAGACCCAGTACTTC. This translates into CSAGVETQYF.

This chain uses TRBV6-5 with TRBJ1-5; D remains unclear. Trimming took 5 bases from V and 9 from J, leaving 11 bases between them. Looked up from germline, CDR1 is MNHEY and CDR2 is SVGAGI. The CDR3 sequence is 12 residues long. CDR3 DNA sequence: TGTGCCAGCAGTCCGTGGGGAGGGCCCCAGCATTTT. Its translation: CASSPWGGPQHF.

The rearrangement links TRBV14 to TRBJ1-4, with 9 bases lining up with TRBD1. This CDR3 region has 15 residues. Germline-derived CDR1 and CDR2 are SGHDN and FVKESK. J was trimmed by 6 bases and V by 4 bases; bases with no gene match: 6. CDR3 nucleotide sequence: TGTGCCAGCAGCCCCCGGACAGGGGCGGATGAAAAACTGTTTTTT. Translating gives CASSPRTGADEKLFF.

J is TRBJ1-5 and V is TRBV28; unclear D gene. The CDR3 has 16 residues. Trimming pared 3 bases from V and 3 bases from J, leaving 15 bases between. CDR1 is MDHEN and CDR2 is SYDVKM in the germline V gene. The CDR3 nucleotides read TGTGCCAGCAGTTTTCTGTTTGGGGTAAACAATCAGCCCCAGCATTTT. Protein product: CASSFLFGVNNQPQHF. Variable domain in full (rest from reference TRBV28 and TRBJ1-5): DVKVTQSSRYLVKRTGEKVFLECVQDMDHENMFWYRQDPGLGLRLIYFSYDVKMKEKGDIPEGYSVSREKKERFSLILESASTNQTSMYLCASSFLFGVNNQPQHFGDGTRLSIL.

This chain links TRBV29-1 with TRBJ1-2; tentatively, D is TRBD1 (5 bases). V lost 3 bases, J lost 1 base, and 18 bases lay in between. The germline gives CDR1 SQVTM, CDR2 ANQGSEA. This CDR3 region has 16 residues. CDR3 nucleotides: TGCAGCGTTGACCTTACCGAGGGGAGGGGTAACTATGGCTACACCTTC. Translating gives CSVDLTEGRGNYGYTF.

This rearrangement joins TRBV4-1 to TRBJ1-1; D uncertain. This CDR3 is built from 15 residues. From germline, CDR1 is MGHRA and CDR2 YSYEKL. The ends were cut back, 0 bases at V and 0 bases at J, with 8 bases in the middle. CDR3 loop: CASSQEFAVNTEAFF. The DNA for the CDR3 is TGCGCCAGCAGCCAAGAATTTGCGGTGAACACTGAAGCTTTCTTT.

V gene TRBV11-2 combines with J gene TRBJ1-1; TRBD1 matches at 11 bases. The V segment lost 4 bases and the J segment 7 bases; nucleotides outside the gene matches: 5. Germline V gene sequence: CDR1 SGHAT, CDR2 FQNNGV. The CDR3 sequence is 14 residues long. This chain's CDR3 is CASSSDRGLNEAFF. In DNA form, the CDR3 reads TGTGCCAGCAGCTCGGACAGGGGGCTAAATGAAGCTTTCTTT.

The rearrangement uses TRBV2 and TRBJ2-3, with D tentatively TRBD1 (5 bases). This CDR3 has 15 residues. The germline V and J ends were trimmed by 10 bases and 0 bases, with 17 bases remaining between them. The germline V gene encodes CDR1 SNHLY and CDR2 FYNNEI. CDR3 DNA: TGTGCCATCACGAAGGAAACAGGTAGCACAGATACGCAGTATTTT. Translating gives CAITKETGSTDTQYF. The complete variable domain, with remaining parts taken from reference TRBV2 and TRBJ2-3, reads EPEVTQTPSHQVTQMGQEVILRCVPISNHLYFYWYRQILGQKVEFLVSFYNNEISEKSEIFDDQFSVERPDGSNFTLKIRSTKLEDSAMYFCAITKETGSTDTQYFGPGTRLTVL.

This rearrangement joins TRBV7-2 to TRBJ1-2; TRBD1 aligns across 7 bases. CDR3 size: 14 residues. Trimming removed 3 bases from V and 1 base from J; junction bases left unmatched: 2. Germline V gene sequence: CDR1 SGHTA, CDR2 FQGNSA. For the CDR3, the DNA is TGTGCCAGCAGCTTCTCAGGGGGTAACTATGGCTACACCTTC. Translation gives CASSFSGGNYGYTF.

The chain employs TRBV7-2 and TRBJ1-5; 8 bases fit TRBD1. V trimming: 5 bases; J trimming: 1 base; junction bases outside the gene matches: 4. CDR1 and CDR2 from the germline V gene are SGHTA and FQGNSA. CDR3 length: 15 residues. Here the CDR3 reads CASSPGGMSNQPQHF. The CDR3 nucleotides read TGTGCCAGCAGCCCAGGGGGCATGAGCAATCAGCCCCAGCATTTT.

This clone has only a few counts. J is TRBJ2-1 and V is TRBV30; D assignment may be TRBD1 or TRBD2 (5 bases each). V lost 4 bases and J lost 9, with 16 bases in between. CDR1 GTSNPN and CDR2 SVGIG come from the germline V gene (reference sequence). The CDR3 covers 13 residues. CDR3 in DNA: TGTGCCTGGAAGGGACCGCAAGTGGGTGAGCAGTTCTTC. This codes for CAWKGPQVGEQFF.

The gene calls are TRBV15 and TRBJ2-5, with 15 bases that match TRBD2. The ends lost 1 base at V and 2 bases at J; junction bases unmatched: 2. This CDR3 has 17 residues. The V gene's germline CDR1 is LNHNV and CDR2 YYDKDF (reference sequence). The chain's CDR3 is CATSRGTSGGVQETQYF. The CDR3, as DNA: TGTGCCACCAGCAGAGGGACTAGCGGGGGGGTACAAGAGACCCAGTACTTC.